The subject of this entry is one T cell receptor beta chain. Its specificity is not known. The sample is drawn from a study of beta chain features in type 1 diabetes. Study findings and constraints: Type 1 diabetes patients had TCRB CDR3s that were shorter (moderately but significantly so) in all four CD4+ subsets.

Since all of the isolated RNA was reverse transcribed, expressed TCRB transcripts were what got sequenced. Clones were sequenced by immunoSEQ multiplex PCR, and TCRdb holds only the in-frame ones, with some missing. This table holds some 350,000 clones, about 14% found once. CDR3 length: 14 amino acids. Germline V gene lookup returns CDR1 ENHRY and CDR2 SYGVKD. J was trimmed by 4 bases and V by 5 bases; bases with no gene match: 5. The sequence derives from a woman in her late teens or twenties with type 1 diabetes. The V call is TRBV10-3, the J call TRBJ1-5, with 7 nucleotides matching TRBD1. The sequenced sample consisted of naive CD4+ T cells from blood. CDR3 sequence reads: CAISNQGVNQPQHF. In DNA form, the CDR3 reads TGTGCCATCAGTAATCAGGGGGTGAATCAGCCCCAGCATTTT.